The entry that follows covers one TCR beta chain sequence. The CDR3 has 16 residues. Germline-derived CDR1 and CDR2 are SEHNR and FQNEAQ (reference sequence). Trimming took 1 base from V and 2 from J, leaving 15 bases between them. The data were obtained in a study of PD-L1 blockade in urothelial cancer. Indicated time point: peripheral blood 6 weeks after treatment start. Clones were sequenced by immunoSEQ multiplex PCR, and TCRdb holds only the in-frame ones, with some missing. The sample lists 100,000 to 150,000 clones; about 83% were seen once. The chain links TRBV7-9 to TRBJ2-7, with D maybe TRBD1 (5 bases). The input for sequencing was PBMCs, taken around atezolizumab (anti-PD-L1) treatment. The receptor's source is a man in his forties or fifties with urothelial cancer. This CDR3 reads CASSLVPGPRAYEQYF. CDR3 nucleotides: TGTGCCAGCAGCTTAGTTCCAGGGCCCCGAGCCTACGAGCAGTACTTC.